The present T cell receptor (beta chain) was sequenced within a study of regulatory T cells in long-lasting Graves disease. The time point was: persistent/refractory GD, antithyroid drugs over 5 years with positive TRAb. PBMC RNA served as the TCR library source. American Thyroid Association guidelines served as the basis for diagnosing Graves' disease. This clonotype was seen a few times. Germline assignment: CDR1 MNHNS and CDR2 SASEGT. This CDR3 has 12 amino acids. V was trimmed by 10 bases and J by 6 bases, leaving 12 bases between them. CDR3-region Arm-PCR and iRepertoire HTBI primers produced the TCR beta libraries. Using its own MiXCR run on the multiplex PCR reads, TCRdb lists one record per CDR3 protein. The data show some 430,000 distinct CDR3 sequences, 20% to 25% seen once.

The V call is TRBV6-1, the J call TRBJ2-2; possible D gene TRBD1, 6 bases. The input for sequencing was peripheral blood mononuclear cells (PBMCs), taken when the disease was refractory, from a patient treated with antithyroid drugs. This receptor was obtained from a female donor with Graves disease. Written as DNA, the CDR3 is TGTGCCACCAGGGGACCCGCCGGGGAGCTGTTTTTT. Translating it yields CATRGPAGELFF.